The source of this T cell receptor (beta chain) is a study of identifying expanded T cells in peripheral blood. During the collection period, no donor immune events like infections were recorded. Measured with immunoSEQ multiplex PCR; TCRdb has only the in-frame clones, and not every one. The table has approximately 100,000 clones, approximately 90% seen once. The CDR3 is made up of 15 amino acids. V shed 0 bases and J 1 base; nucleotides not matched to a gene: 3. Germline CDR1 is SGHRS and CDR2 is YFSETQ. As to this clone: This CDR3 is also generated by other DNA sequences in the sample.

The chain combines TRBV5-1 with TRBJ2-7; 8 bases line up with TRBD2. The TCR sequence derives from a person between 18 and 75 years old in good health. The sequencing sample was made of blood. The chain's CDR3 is CASSLVPSGSYEQYF. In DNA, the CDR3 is TGCGCCAGCAGCTTGGTGCCTAGCGGGTCCTACGAGCAGTACTTC.